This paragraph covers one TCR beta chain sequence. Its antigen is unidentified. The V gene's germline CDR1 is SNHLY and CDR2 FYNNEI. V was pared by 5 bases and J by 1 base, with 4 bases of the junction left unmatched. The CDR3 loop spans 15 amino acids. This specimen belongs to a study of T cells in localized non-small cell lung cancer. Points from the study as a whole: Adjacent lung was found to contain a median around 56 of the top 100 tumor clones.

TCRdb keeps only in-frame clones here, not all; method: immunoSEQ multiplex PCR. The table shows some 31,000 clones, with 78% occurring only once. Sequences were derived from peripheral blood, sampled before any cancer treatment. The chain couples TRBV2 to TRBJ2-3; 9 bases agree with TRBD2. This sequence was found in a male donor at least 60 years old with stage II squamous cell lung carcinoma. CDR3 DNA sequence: TGTGCCAGCAGTCCCGGGACTAGCCGCACAGATACGCAGTATTTT. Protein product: CASSPGTSRTDTQYF. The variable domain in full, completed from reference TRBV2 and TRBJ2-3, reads EPEVTQTPSHQVTQMGQEVILRCVPISNHLYFYWYRQILGQKVEFLVSFYNNEISEKSEIFDDQFSVERPDGSNFTLKIRSTKLEDSAMYFCASSPGTSRTDTQYFGPGTRLTVL.